This T cell receptor (beta chain) was found in a study of blood T cell repertoires in COVID-19. The table came from immunoSEQ multiplex PCR; TCRdb's copy has only in-frame clones and leaves some out. The data show approximately 310,000 clones, 70% to 90% seen once. The CDR3 covers 13 residues. The germline gives CDR1 SEHNR, CDR2 FQNEAQ (reference sequence). The V and J ends lost 11 bases and 6 bases respectively, with 17 bases between them. Donors in Cohort 3 who had recovered were those with two negative PCRs, healthcare professional clearance, or resolution of their symptoms. The sequence derives from a young man who had recovered from COVID-19. This chain connects TRBV7-9 to TRBJ2-1; a weak D match, TRBD2 (7 bases). Sequenced: PBMCs or T cells enriched from blood (not recorded which). CDR3: CAVRLRGGNEQFF. The CDR3 nucleotides read TGTGCCGTCCGACTTAGGGGGGGCAATGAGCAGTTCTTC.